This T cell receptor (beta chain) came from a study of T-cell reconstitution after alpha-beta-depleted transplantation in children. Preparation of the TCRbeta library involved a method that used unique molecular identifiers. MiXCR, run by TCRdb on the PCR reads, gives a single entry per CDR3 protein. This table has 700,000 to 950,000 distinct CDR3 sequences, 16% appearing once. CDR3 length: 15 residues. CDR1 is SGHKS, CDR2 YYEKEE, per germline (reference sequence). J gave up 1 base and V 5 bases, and 6 bases lay outside the gene matches. The chain couples TRBV5-5 to TRBJ2-3; 8 bases are shared with TRBD2. This clonotype was obtained from a male patient between 10 and 17 years old who had a stem cell transplant for acute lymphoblastic leukemia, so the T cells may come from the graft donor. The sample was PBMCs, mostly from graft donor cells, taken 360 days after TCRalphabeta/CD19-depleted stem cell transplant. CDR3 loop: CASRQLAARTDTQYF. The DNA of the CDR3 is TGTGCCAGCAGGCAACTAGCGGCGCGCACAGATACGCAGTATTTT.